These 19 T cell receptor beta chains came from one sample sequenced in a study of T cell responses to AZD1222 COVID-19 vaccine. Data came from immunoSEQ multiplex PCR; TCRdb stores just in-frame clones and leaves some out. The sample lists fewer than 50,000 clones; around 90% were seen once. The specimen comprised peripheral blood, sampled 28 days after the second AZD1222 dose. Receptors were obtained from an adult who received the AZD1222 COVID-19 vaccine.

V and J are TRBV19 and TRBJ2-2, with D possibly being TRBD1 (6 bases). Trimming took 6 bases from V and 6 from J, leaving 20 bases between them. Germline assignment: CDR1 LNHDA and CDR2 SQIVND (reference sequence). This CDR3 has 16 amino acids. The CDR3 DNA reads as TGTGCCAGTAGCAGACAGGACCGCGTATACGCCGGGGAGCTGTTTTTT. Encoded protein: CASSRQDRVYAGELFF.

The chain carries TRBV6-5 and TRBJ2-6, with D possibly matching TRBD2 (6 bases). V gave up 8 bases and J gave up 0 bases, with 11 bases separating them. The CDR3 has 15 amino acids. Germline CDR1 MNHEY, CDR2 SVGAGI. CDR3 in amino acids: CASRDWSSGANVLTF. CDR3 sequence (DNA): TGTGCCAGCCGGGACTGGAGCTCTGGGGCCAACGTCCTGACTTTC.

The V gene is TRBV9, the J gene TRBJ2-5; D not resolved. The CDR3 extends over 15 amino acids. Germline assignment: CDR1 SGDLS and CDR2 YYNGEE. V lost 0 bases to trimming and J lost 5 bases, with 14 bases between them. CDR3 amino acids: CASSVAWAEGETQYF. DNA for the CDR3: TGTGCCAGCAGCGTAGCTTGGGCGGAAGGGGAGACCCAGTACTTC.

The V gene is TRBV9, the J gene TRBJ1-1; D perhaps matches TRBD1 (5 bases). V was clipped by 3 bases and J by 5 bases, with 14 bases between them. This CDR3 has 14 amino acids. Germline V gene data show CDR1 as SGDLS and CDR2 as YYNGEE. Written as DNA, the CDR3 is TGTGCCAGCAGCGCCGCGGGGGGACGAACTGAAGCTTTCTTT. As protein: CASSAAGGRTEAFF.

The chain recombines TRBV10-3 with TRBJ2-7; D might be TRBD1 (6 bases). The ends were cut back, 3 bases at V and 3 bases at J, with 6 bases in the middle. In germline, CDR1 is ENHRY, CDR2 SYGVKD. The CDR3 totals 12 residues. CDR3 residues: CAISEGGYEQYF. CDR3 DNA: TGTGCCATCAGTGAAGGGGGCTACGAGCAGTACTTC.

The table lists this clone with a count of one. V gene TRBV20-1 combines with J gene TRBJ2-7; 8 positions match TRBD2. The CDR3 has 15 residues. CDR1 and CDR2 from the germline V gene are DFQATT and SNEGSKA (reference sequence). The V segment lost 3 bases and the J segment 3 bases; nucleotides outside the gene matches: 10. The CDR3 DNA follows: TGCAGTGCTAGTTCCCCGGGGCGGGGGGTCTACGAGCAGTACTTC. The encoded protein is CSASSPGRGVYEQYF.

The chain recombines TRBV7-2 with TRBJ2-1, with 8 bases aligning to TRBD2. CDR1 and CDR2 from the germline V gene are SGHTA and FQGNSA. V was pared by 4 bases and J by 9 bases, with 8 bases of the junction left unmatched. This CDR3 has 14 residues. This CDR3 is CASSSLGGGTEQFF. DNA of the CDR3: TGTGCCAGCAGCTCCCTAGGCGGGGGGACTGAGCAGTTCTTC.

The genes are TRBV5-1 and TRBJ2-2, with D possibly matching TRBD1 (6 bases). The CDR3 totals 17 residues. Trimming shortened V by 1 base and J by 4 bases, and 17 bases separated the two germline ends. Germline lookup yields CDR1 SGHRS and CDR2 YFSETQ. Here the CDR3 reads CASSLNAGRGGTGELFF. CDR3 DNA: TGCGCCAGCAGCTTGAACGCTGGGAGAGGGGGCACCGGGGAGCTGTTTTTT.

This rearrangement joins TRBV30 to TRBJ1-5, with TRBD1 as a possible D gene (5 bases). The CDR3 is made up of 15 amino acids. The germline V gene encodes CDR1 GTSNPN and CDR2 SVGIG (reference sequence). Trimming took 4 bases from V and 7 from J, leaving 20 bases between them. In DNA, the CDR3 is TGTGCCTGGACCCCCCATGGGGGTGCAGGCCAGCCCCAGCATTTT. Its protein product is CAWTPHGGAGQPQHF.

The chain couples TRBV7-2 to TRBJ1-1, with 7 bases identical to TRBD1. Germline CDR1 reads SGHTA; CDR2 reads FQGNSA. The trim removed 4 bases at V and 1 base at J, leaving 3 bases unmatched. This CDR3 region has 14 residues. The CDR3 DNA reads TGTGCCAGCAGCTCCCACAGGGGGAACACTGAAGCTTTCTTT. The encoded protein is CASSSHRGNTEAFF.

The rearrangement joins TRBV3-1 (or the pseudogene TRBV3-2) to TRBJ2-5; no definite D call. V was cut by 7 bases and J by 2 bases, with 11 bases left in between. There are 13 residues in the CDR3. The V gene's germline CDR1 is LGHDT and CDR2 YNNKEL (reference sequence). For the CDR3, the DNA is TGTGCCAGCACCGACGGGCCTCAAGAGACCCAGTACTTC. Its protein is CASTDGPQETQYF.

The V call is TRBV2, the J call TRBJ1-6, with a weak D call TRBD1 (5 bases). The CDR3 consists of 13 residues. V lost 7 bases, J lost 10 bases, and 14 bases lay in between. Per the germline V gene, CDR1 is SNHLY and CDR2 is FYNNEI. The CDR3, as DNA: TGTGCCAGCATTCTGACAGAAGGATCACCCCTCCACTTT. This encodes CASILTEGSPLHF.

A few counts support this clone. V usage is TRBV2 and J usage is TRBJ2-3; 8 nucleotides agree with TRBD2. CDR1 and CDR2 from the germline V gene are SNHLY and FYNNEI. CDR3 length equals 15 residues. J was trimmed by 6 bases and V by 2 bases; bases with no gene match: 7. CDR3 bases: TGTGCCAGCAGTGAAAACCGGGGGGGCTGGGATACGCAGTATTTT. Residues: CASSENRGGWDTQYF.

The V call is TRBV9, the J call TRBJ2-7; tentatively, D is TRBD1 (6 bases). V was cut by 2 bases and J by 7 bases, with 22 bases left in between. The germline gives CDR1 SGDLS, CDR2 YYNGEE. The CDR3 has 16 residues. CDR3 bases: TGTGCCAGCAGCGTGGCGCCACAGGGAGCCAGGGGAGAGCAGTACTTC. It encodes CASSVAPQGARGEQYF.

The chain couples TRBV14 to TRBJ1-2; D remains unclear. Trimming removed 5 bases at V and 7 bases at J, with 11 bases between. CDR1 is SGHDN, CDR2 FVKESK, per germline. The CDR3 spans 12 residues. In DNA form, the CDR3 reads TGTGCCAGCAGCAAAGCAGGAGGTGGCTACACCTTC. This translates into CASSKAGGGYTF.

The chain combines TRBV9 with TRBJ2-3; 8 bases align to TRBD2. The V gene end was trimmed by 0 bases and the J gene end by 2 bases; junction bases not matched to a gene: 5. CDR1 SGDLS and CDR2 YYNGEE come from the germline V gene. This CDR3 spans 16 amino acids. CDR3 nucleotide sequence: TGTGCCAGCAGCGTAGGGGCGGGGGGCGTCACAGATACGCAGTATTTT. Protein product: CASSVGAGGVTDTQYF.

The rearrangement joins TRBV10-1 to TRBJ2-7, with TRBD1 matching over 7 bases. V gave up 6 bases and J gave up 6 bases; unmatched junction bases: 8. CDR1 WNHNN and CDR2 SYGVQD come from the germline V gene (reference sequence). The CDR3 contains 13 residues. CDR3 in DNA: TGCGCCAGCAGCCCCGGGGCAGGGGGCGAGCAGTACTTC. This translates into CASSPGAGGEQYF.

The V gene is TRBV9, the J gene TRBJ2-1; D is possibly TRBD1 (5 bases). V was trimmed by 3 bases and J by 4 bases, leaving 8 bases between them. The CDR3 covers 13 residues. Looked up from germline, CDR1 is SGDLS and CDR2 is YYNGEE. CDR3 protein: CASSGGQYNEQFF. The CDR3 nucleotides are TGTGCCAGCAGCGGGGGCCAATACAATGAGCAGTTCTTC.

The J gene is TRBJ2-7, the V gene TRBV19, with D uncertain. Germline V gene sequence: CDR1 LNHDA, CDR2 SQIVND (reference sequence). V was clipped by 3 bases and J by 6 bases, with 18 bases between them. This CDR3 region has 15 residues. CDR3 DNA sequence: TGTGCCAGTAGTATTCGTTCGGAAGCTGTCGGCGAGCAGTACTTC. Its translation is CASSIRSEAVGEQYF.